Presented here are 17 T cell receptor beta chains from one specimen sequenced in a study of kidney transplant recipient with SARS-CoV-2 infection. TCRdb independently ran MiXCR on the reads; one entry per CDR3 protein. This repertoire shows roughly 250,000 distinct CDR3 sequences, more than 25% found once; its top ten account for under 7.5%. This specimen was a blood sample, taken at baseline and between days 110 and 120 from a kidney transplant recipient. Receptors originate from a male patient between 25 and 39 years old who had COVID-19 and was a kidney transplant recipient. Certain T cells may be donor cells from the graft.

The CDR3 nucleotides read TGTGCCAGCAGCCGAACGACCCCAGGCCGCTTAAGGGGGGCCAACGTCCTGACTTTC. It is translated as CASSRTTPGRLRGANVLTF. The chain recombines TRBV14 with TRBJ2-6; D is unresolved. Trimming left V 4 bases short and J 4 bases short, with 23 bases between. This CDR3 has 19 amino acids. Germline values: CDR1 SGHDN, CDR2 FVKESK.

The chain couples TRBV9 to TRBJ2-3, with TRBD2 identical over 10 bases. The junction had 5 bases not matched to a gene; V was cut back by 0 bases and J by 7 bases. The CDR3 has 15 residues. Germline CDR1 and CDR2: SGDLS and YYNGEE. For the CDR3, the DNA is TGTGCCAGCAGCGTAGAGAGTAGCGGGAGGTATACGCAGTATTTT. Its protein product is CASSVESSGRYTQYF.

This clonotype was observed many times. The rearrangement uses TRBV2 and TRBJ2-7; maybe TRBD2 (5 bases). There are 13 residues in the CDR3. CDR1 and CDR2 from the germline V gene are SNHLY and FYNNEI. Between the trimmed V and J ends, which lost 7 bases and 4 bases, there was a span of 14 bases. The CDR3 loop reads CASNQRPYYEQYF. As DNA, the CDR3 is TGTGCCAGCAACCAGCGGCCGTATTACGAGCAGTACTTC. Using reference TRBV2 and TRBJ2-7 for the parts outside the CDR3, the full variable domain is EPEVTQTPSHQVTQMGQEVILRCVPISNHLYFYWYRQILGQKVEFLVSFYNNEISEKSEIFDDQFSVERPDGSNFTLKIRSTKLEDSAMYFCASNQRPYYEQYFGPGTRLTVT.

CDR3 in amino acids: CASSCWLESRKTYGYTF. CDR3 nucleotide sequence: TGTGCCAGCAGCTGCTGGCTTGAATCTCGAAAGACCTATGGCTACACCTTC. This chain uses TRBV7-6 with TRBJ1-2; D is ambiguous. V was trimmed by 4 bases and J by 4 bases, leaving 22 bases between them. CDR3 size: 17 residues. CDR1 SGHVS and CDR2 FNYEAQ come from the germline V gene.

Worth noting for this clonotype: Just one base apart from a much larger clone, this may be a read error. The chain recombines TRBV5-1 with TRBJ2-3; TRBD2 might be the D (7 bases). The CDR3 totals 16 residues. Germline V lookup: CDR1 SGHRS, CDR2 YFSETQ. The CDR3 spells CASSLGPAGDTGTQYF. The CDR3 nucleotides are TGCGCCAGCAGCTTGGGACCTGCGGGGGACACAGGTACGCAGTATTTT.

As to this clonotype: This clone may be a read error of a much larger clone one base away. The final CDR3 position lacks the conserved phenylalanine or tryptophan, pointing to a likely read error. This chain's CDR3 is CASSPAGGYGYTS. As DNA, the CDR3 is TGTGCCAGCAGCCCGGCCGGGGGCTATGGCTACACCTCC. The chain links TRBV7-6 to TRBJ1-2; D is perhaps TRBD1 (5 bases). Germline-derived CDR1 and CDR2 are SGHVS and FNYEAQ. Trimming removed 5 bases from V and 4 bases from J, with 11 bases in between. CDR3 size: 13 residues.

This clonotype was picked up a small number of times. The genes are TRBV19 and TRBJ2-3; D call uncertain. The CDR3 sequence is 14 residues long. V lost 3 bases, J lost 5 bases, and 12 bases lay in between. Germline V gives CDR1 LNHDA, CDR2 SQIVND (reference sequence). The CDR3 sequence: CASSIGQEIDTQYF. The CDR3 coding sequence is TGTGCCAGTAGTATTGGCCAGGAGATAGATACGCAGTATTTT. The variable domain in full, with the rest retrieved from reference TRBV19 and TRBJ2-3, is DGGITQSPKYLFRKEGQNVTLSCEQNLNHDAMYWYRQDPGQGLRLIYYSQIVNDFQKGDIAEGYSVSREKKESFPLTVTSAQKNPTAFYLCASSIGQEIDTQYFGPGTRLTVL.

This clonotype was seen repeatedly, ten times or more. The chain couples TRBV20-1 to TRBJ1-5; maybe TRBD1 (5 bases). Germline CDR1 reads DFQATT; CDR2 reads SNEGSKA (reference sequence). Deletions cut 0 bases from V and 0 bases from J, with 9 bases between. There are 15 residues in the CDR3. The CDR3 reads CSARESGYSNQPQHF. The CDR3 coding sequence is TGCAGTGCTAGAGAATCAGGGTATAGCAATCAGCCCCAGCATTTT.

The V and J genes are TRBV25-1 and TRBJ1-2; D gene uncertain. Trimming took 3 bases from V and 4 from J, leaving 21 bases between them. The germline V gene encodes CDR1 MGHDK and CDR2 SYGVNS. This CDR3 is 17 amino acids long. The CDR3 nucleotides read TGTGCCAGCAGTGAGGCCGAAGAACTGGGAAAGACCTATGGCTACACCTTC. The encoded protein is CASSEAEELGKTYGYTF.

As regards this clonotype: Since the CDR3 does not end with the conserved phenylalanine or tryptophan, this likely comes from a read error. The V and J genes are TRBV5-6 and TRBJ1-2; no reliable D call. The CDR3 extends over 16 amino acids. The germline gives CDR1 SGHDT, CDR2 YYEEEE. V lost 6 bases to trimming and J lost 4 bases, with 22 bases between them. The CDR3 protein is CASKVVNSRKTYGYTL. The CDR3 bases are TGTGCCAGCAAAGTGGTCAATAGTCGAAAGACCTATGGCTACACCCTC.

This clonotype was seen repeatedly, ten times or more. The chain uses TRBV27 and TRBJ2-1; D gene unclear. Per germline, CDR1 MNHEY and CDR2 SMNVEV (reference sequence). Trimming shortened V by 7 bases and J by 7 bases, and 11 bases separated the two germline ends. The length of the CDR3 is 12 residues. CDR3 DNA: TGTGCCAGCACCTCAGATGCGAATGAGCAGTTCTTC. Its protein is CASTSDANEQFF.

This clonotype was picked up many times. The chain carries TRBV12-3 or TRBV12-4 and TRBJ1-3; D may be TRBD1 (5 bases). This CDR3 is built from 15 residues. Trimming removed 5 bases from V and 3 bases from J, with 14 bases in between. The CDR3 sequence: CASSLQGEVGNTIYF. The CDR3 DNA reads TGTGCCAGCAGTCTCCAGGGAGAAGTTGGAAACACCATATATTTT.

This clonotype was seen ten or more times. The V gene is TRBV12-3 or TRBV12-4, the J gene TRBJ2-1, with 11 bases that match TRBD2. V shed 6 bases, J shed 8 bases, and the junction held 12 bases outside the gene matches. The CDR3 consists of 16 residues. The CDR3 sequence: CASSYLGSGGVDEQFF. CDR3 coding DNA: TGTGCCAGCAGCTACCTGGGTAGCGGGGGGGTGGATGAGCAGTTCTTC.

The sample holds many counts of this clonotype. The CDR3: CASSEAQGSGRYGYTF. The CDR3 DNA follows: TGTGCCAGCAGTGAAGCGCAAGGCTCCGGGCGCTATGGCTACACCTTC. This chain joins TRBV2 and TRBJ1-2; no definite D call. Germline V gene sequence: CDR1 SNHLY, CDR2 FYNNEI. V was shortened by 0 bases and J by 4 bases, with 15 bases between the two germline ends. This CDR3 spans 16 amino acids.

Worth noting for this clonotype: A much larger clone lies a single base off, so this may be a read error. CDR3 residues: CASSLGRQRARRYEQYF. The CDR3 DNA follows: TGTGCCAGCAGCCTAGGACGACAAAGGGCGCGGAGATACGAGCAGTACTTC. The chain uses TRBV14 and TRBJ2-4; D ambiguous. The end of the DNA fits TRBJ2-7 better, so the J call may be wrong. Germline-derived CDR1 and CDR2 are SGHDN and FVKESK. This CDR3 is built from 17 residues.

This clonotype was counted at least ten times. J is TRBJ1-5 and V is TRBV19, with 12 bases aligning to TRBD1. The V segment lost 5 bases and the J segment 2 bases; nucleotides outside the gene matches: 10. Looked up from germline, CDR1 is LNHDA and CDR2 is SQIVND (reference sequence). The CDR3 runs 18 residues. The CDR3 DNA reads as TGTGCCAGTAGTCGGAAGGGGACAGGGGGCGGAGGCAATCAGCCCCAGCATTTT. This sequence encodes CASSRKGTGGGGNQPQHF.

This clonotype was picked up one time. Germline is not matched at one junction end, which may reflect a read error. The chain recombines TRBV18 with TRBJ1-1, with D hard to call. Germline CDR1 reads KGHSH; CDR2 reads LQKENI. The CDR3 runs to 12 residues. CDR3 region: CGSSPAPTEAFF. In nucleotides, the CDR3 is TGTGGCAGCTCACCAGCGCCCACTGAAGCTTTCTTT.